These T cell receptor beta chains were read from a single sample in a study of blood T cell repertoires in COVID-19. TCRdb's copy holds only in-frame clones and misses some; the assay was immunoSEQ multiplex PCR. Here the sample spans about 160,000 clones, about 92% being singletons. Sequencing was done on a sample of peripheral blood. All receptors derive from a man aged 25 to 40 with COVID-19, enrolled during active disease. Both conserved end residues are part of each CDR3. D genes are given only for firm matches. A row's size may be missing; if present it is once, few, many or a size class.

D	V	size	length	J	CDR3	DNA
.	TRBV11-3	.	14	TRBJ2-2	CASTSIPNTGELFF	TGTGCCAGCACCTCTATCCCGAACACCGGGGAGCTGTTTTTT
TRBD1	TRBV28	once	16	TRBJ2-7	CASSFASGQGKVEQYF	TGTGCCAGCAGTTTTGCTTCGGGACAGGGGAAAGTCGAGCAGTACTTC
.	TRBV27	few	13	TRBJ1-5	CASSLWQNQPQHF	TGTGCCAGCAGTTTATGGCAGAATCAGCCCCAGCATTTT
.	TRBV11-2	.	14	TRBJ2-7	CASRLRQSSYEQYF	TGTGCCAGCAGGCTAAGACAGAGCTCCTACGAGCAGTACTTC
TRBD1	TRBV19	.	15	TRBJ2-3	CASMGTAFSTDTQYF	TGTGCCAGTATGGGGACAGCGTTCAGCACAGATACGCAGTATTTT
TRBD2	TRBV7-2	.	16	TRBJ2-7	CASSLAGTSGGYEQYF	TGTGCCAGCAGCTTAGCTGGGACTAGCGGGGGCTACGAGCAGTACTTC
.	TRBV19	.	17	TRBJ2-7	CASTMGPQGMSSYEQYF	TGTGCCAGTACCATGGGTCCGCAGGGGATGAGCTCCTACGAGCAGTACTTC
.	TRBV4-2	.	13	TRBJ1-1	CASSPRENTEAFF	TGTGCCAGCAGCCCACGGGAGAACACTGAAGCTTTCTTT
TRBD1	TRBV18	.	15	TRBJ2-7	CASSPWTGAEYEQYF	TGTGCCAGCTCACCCTGGACAGGGGCAGAGTACGAGCAGTACTTC
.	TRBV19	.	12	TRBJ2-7	CASSATLYEQYF	TGTGCCAGTAGTGCTACCTTGTACGAGCAGTACTTC
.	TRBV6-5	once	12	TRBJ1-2	CASSSTGGGYTF	TGTGCCAGCAGTAGTACAGGAGGGGGCTACACCTTC
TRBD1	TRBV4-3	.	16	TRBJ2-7	CASSQEPGQSSYEQYF	TGCGCCAGCAGCCAAGAACCGGGACAGAGCTCCTACGAGCAGTACTTC
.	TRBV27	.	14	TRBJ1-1	CASSPAGAATEAFF	TGTGCCAGCAGCCCGGCAGGGGCCGCCACTGAAGCTTTCTTT
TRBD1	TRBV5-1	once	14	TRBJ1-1	CASSLGRGDTEAFF	TGCGCCAGCAGCTTAGGCAGGGGGGACACTGAAGCTTTCTTT
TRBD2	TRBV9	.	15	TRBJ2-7	CASSVGTSGGYEQYF	TGTGCCAGCAGTGTCGGGACTAGCGGGGGGTACGAGCAGTACTTC
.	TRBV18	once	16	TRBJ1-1	CASSPPGATMNTEAFF	TGTGCCAGCTCACCACCGGGGGCGACCATGAACACTGAAGCTTTCTTT
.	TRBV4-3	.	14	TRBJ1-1	CASSRRRGGTEAFF	TGCGCCAGCAGCCGAAGGAGGGGGGGGACTGAAGCTTTCTTT
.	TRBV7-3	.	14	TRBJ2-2	CASSPKEGNGELFF	TGTGCCAGCAGCCCGAAAGAGGGTAACGGGGAGCTGTTTTTT
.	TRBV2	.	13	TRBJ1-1	CASSVSVNTEAFF	TGTGCCAGCAGTGTATCGGTGAACACTGAAGCTTTCTTT
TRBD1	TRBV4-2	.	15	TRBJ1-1	CASSEGGESTTEAFF	TGTGCCAGCAGCGAAGGGGGCGAGTCGACCACTGAAGCTTTCTTT
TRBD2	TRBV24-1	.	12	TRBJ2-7	CATSGTSEGQYF	TGTGCCACCAGTGGGACTAGCGAAGGGCAGTACTTC
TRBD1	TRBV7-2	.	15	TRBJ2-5	CASSSTGTEKETQYF	TGTGCCAGCAGCTCAACCGGGACAGAGAAAGAGACCCAGTACTTC
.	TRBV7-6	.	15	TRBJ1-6	CASSLASGFNSPLHF	TGTGCCAGCAGCTTAGCGTCAGGGTTTAATTCACCCCTCCACTTT
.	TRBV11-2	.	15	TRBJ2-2	CASSLGASRTGELFF	TGTGCCAGCAGCTTAGGGGCCAGCAGGACCGGGGAGCTGTTTTTT
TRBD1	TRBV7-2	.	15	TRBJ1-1	CASSSGGRVNTEAFF	TGTGCCAGCAGCTCAGGGGGGCGGGTGAACACTGAAGCTTTCTTT
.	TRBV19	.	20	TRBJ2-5	CASSTLTRTPGLSQRETQYF	TGTGCCAGTAGTACCCTTACAAGGACTCCGGGTTTAAGCCAACGAGAGACCCAGTACTTC
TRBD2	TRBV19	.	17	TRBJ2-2	CASSIPPSSGPTGELFF	TGTGCCAGTAGTATCCCCCCGTCTAGCGGACCGACCGGGGAGCTGTTTTTT
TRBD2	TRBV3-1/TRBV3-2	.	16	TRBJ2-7	CASSQASAGVSYEQYF	TGTGCCAGCAGCCAAGCGTCAGCGGGAGTCTCCTACGAGCAGTACTTC
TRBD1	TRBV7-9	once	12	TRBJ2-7	CASRPAGGEQYF	TGTGCCAGCAGACCCGCAGGGGGCGAGCAGTACTTC
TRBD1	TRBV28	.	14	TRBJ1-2	CASSRTGKRGGYTF	TGTGCCAGCAGCAGGACAGGAAAGAGGGGGGGCTACACCTTC
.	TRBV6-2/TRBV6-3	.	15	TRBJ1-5	CASSYSWGGGQPQHF	TGTGCCAGCAGTTACTCGTGGGGGGGCGGGCAGCCCCAGCATTTT
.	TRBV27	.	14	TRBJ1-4	CASSSTLPSEKLFF	TGTGCCAGCAGCAGTACCTTACCCTCCGAAAAACTGTTTTTT
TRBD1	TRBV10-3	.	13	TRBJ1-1	CAIRGTGWTEAFF	TGTGCCATCAGGGGGACAGGTTGGACTGAAGCTTTCTTT
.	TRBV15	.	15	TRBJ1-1	CATSRGHGVGTEAFF	TGTGCCACCAGCAGAGGGCACGGGGTGGGCACTGAAGCTTTCTTT
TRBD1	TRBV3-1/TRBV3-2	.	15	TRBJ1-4	CASSPTGGKGEKLFF	TGTGCCAGCAGCCCGACAGGGGGTAAGGGTGAAAAACTGTTTTTT
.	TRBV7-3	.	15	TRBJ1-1	CASSLTLAGLTEAFF	TGTGCCAGCAGCTTAACGCTCGCAGGGCTTACTGAAGCTTTCTTT
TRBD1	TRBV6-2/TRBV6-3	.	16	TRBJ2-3	CASSYSTGGDSDTQYF	TGTGCCAGCAGTTACTCGACAGGGGGCGACTCAGATACGCAGTATTTT
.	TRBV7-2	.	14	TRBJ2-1	CASSLAGVYNEQFF	TGTGCCAGCAGCTTAGCGGGAGTCTACAATGAGCAGTTCTTC
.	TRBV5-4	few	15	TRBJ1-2	CASSLFDSQFNGYTF	TGTGCCAGCAGCTTGTTTGACTCCCAATTCAATGGCTACACCTTC
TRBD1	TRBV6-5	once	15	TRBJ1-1	CASTSPGQTNTEAFF	TGTGCCAGCACCAGCCCGGGACAGACGAACACTGAAGCTTTCTTT